One and the same sample provided the 30 T cell receptor beta chains below, sequenced in a study of B cell selection in AIRE deficiency. Profiling relied on immunoSEQ multiplex PCR, and the TCRdb table lists in-frame clones only, not all of them. The data contain about 27,000 clones, roughly 96% of them singletons. CD4+CD127+ cells were sorted as the conventional CD4 T cells. Sequencing was done on a sample of CD4+CD127+ conventional T cells sorted from PBMCs. The receptor set was obtained from a human donor in good health.

This chain connects TRBV5-3 to TRBJ1-5; 10 bases align to TRBD1. TRBV5-3 is sorted into the ORF group, with uncertain function. With V trimmed by 4 bases and J by 3 bases, 4 bases remained unmatched. The CDR3 is 15 amino acids. In DNA, the CDR3 is TGTGCCAGAAGCACGGGACAGGGGTTCAATCAGCCCCAGCATTTT. Residues: CARSTGQGFNQPQHF.

V usage is TRBV7-2 and J usage is TRBJ2-3, with 8 positions matching TRBD2. Germline CDR1 SGHTA, CDR2 FQGNSA. CDR3 length equals 16 residues. The trim removed 5 bases at V and 1 base at J, leaving 8 bases unmatched. The CDR3 DNA reads as TGTGCCAGCAGCCCCGGGCGGCGGGGGGGCACAGATACGCAGTATTTT. Encoded protein: CASSPGRRGGTDTQYF.

The J gene is TRBJ2-1, the V gene TRBV9, with TRBD2 matching over 13 bases. CDR1 is SGDLS, CDR2 YYNGEE, per germline. The V segment lost 3 bases and the J segment 13 bases; nucleotides outside the gene matches: 1. The CDR3 spans 12 residues. CDR3 sequence (DNA): TGTGCCAGCAGCGGGACTAGCGGGAGACAGTTCTTC. Its translation is CASSGTSGRQFF.

The rearrangement uses TRBV5-1 and TRBJ1-6; no definite D call. Looked up from germline, CDR1 is SGHRS and CDR2 is YFSETQ. The germline V and J ends were trimmed by 0 bases and 0 bases, with 4 bases remaining between them. The CDR3 length is 15 residues. The CDR3 is CASSLGSSYNSPLHF. The CDR3 nucleotides are TGCGCCAGCAGCTTGGGGAGCTCCTATAATTCACCCCTCCACTTT.

This clone was seen once. This chain uses TRBV20-1 with TRBJ1-2; D is unresolved. Germline-derived CDR1 and CDR2 are DFQATT and SNEGSKA (reference sequence). The CDR3 loop spans 11 amino acids. Trimming removed 3 bases at V and 5 bases at J, with 7 bases between. CDR3 DNA: TGCAGTGCTAGTGGCAGTTATGGCTACACCTTC. It yields the protein CSASGSYGYTF.

This clone was recorded once. The V gene is TRBV27, the J gene TRBJ2-1; 10 nucleotides line up with TRBD2. Germline CDR1 is MNHEY and CDR2 is SMNVEV (reference sequence). V was pared by 5 bases and J by 3 bases, with 7 bases of the junction left unmatched. This CDR3 is built from 16 residues. DNA of the CDR3: TGTGCCAGCAGTAATTCCGGGACTAGCGACTACAATGAGCAGTTCTTC. It is translated as CASSNSGTSDYNEQFF.

The gene calls are TRBV27 and TRBJ2-7, with D perhaps TRBD1 or TRBD2 (5 bases each). The CDR3 is 16 residues long. The V and J ends lost 5 bases and 4 bases respectively, with 21 bases between them. CDR1 and CDR2 from the germline V gene are MNHEY and SMNVEV (reference sequence). The CDR3 sequence: CASSRQRGVAKYEQYF. The CDR3, as DNA: TGTGCCAGCAGTCGACAAAGAGGGGTAGCGAAATACGAGCAGTACTTC.

This chain joins TRBV6-5 and TRBJ1-4, with 9 bases lining up with TRBD1. Germline V lookup: CDR1 MNHEY, CDR2 SVGAGI. Trimming took 4 bases from V and 5 from J; bases not matched to a gene: 8. The CDR3 is 16 residues long. The CDR3 reads CASSSPRQGGNEKLFF. Written as DNA, the CDR3 is TGTGCCAGCAGTTCCCCGCGACAGGGGGGGAATGAAAAACTGTTTTTT.

V gene TRBV7-9 combines with J gene TRBJ2-5; possibly TRBD1 or TRBD2 for D (5 bases each). Trimming took 0 bases from V and 1 from J, leaving 6 bases between them. Germline V gives CDR1 SEHNR, CDR2 FQNEAQ (reference sequence). The CDR3 extends over 14 amino acids. CDR3 coding DNA: TGTGCCAGCAGCTTAGCGGGGGTCCAAGAGACCCAGTACTTC. Amino acids: CASSLAGVQETQYF.

The chain combines TRBV7-9 with TRBJ2-3; no firm D call. Germline V lookup: CDR1 SEHNR, CDR2 FQNEAQ (reference sequence). Trimming shortened V by 5 bases and J by 8 bases, and 23 bases separated the two germline ends. The CDR3 spans 16 residues. The chain's CDR3 is CASSPPVKGTQTTQYF. DNA for the CDR3: TGTGCCAGCAGCCCCCCGGTTAAGGGAACACAGACTACGCAGTATTTT.

V and J are TRBV5-4 and TRBJ2-7; D is possibly TRBD1 (6 bases). Germline-derived CDR1 and CDR2 are SGHNT and YYREEE (reference sequence). V dropped 4 bases and J dropped 4 bases, with 9 bases sitting between them. The CDR3 sequence is 12 residues long. CDR3 region: CASSPQGYEQYF. The CDR3 coding sequence is TGTGCCAGCAGCCCACAGGGATACGAGCAGTACTTC.

The gene calls are TRBV7-3 and TRBJ2-1; D possibly uses TRBD1 or TRBD2 (5 bases each). CDR3 length: 14 residues. Germline V gene lookup returns CDR1 SGHTA and CDR2 FQGTGA. V shed 1 base and J shed 8 bases, with 12 bases lying between them. In nucleotides, the CDR3 is TGTGCCAGCAGCTTAAATCATTTGGGGGATGAGCAGTTCTTC. It encodes CASSLNHLGDEQFF.

This clone has only a few counts. The V gene is TRBV28, the J gene TRBJ2-7; 7 bases fit TRBD2. V lost 1 base, J lost 1 base, and 7 bases stayed unmatched. Looked up from germline, CDR1 is MDHEN and CDR2 is SYDVKM. This CDR3 contains 16 residues. The CDR3 loop is CASSLYSGGGSYEQYF. The CDR3 DNA reads as TGTGCCAGCAGTTTATACTCTGGGGGGGGTTCCTACGAGCAGTACTTC.

J is TRBJ2-1 and V is TRBV9, with D possibly matching TRBD2 (6 bases). V was cut by 4 bases and J by 13 bases, with 12 bases left in between. The CDR3 sequence is 11 residues long. Germline V gene lookup returns CDR1 SGDLS and CDR2 YYNGEE. CDR3 loop: CASSSQTSQFF. The CDR3, as DNA: TGTGCCAGCAGCTCTCAGACTAGTCAGTTCTTC.

The chain carries TRBV19 and TRBJ1-1; 10 positions agree with TRBD1. V lost 7 bases, J lost 3 bases, and 11 bases stayed unmatched. The CDR3 is made up of 16 amino acids. Germline V gene data show CDR1 as LNHDA and CDR2 as SQIVND (reference sequence). The CDR3 sequence is CASISKRTGGDTEAFF. The CDR3, as DNA: TGTGCCAGTATTTCAAAAAGGACAGGGGGTGACACTGAAGCTTTCTTT.

The chain has TRBV7-2 and TRBJ1-2, with D hard to call. V was cut by 1 base and J by 4 bases, with 13 bases left in between. In germline, CDR1 is SGHTA, CDR2 FQGNSA. This CDR3 comprises 15 residues. The CDR3 reads CASSLGGDDFYGYTF. In nucleotides, the CDR3 is TGTGCCAGCAGCTTAGGAGGAGACGACTTCTATGGCTACACCTTC. Drawing the rest from reference TRBV7-2 and TRBJ1-2, the complete variable domain is GAGVSQSPSNKVTEKGKDVELRCDPISGHTALYWYRQSLGQGLEFLIYFQGNSAPDKSGLPSDRFSAERTGGSVSTLTIQRTQQEDSAVYLCASSLGGDDFYGYTFGSGTRLTVV.

The chain employs TRBV6-1 and TRBJ2-1; D ambiguous. Trimming took off 6 bases at V and 10 bases at J, with 13 bases between the two ends. Germline CDR1 MNHNS, CDR2 SASEGT. The CDR3 is 12 residues long. CDR3 loop: CASSQQVLEQFF. CDR3 nucleotide sequence: TGTGCCAGCAGCCAACAAGTCCTAGAGCAGTTCTTC.

This chain connects TRBV5-1 to TRBJ1-2, with D hard to call. V was shortened by 0 bases and J by 4 bases, with 10 bases between the two germline ends. Germline lookup yields CDR1 SGHRS and CDR2 YFSETQ. The CDR3 is 14 residues long. CDR3 in amino acids: CASSLGAGPYGYTF. CDR3 in DNA: TGCGCCAGCAGCTTGGGGGCAGGACCCTATGGCTACACCTTC.

The chain has TRBV6-1 and TRBJ1-4, with D tentatively TRBD1 (5 bases). The germline V gene encodes CDR1 MNHNS and CDR2 SASEGT. V was clipped by 1 base and J by 0 bases, with 15 bases between them. The CDR3 is 18 amino acids. CDR3 region: CASSEVIGLGATNEKLFF. The CDR3 DNA reads as TGTGCCAGCAGTGAAGTTATAGGGTTAGGGGCAACTAATGAAAAACTGTTTTTT.

This rearrangement joins TRBV11-3 to TRBJ2-7; 8 positions match TRBD2. Per the germline V gene, CDR1 is SGHNT and CDR2 is YENEEA. The junction had 5 bases not matched to a gene; V was cut back by 3 bases and J by 1 base. The CDR3 runs 15 residues. In DNA form, the CDR3 reads TGTGCCAGCAGCTTGTGGCTAGCGGGTTCCTACGAGCAGTACTTC. Protein: CASSLWLAGSYEQYF. The full variable domain, with the rest looked up from reference TRBV11-3 and TRBJ2-7, is EAGVVQSPRYKIIEKKQPVAFWCNPISGHNTLYWYLQNLGQGPELLIRYENEEAVDDSQLPKDRFSAERLKGVDSTLKIQPAELGDSAVYLCASSLWLAGSYEQYFGPGTRLTVT.

The rearrangement uses TRBV27 and TRBJ1-1; possibly TRBD1 for D (5 bases). V was pared by 3 bases and J by 4 bases, with 24 bases between. This CDR3 spans 18 amino acids. CDR1 is MNHEY and CDR2 is SMNVEV in the germline V gene (reference sequence). CDR3: CASSFQESGTSGLTEAFF. The DNA for the CDR3 is TGTGCCAGCAGTTTTCAGGAGTCGGGCACCTCGGGGCTCACTGAAGCTTTCTTT.

This chain joins TRBV10-3 and TRBJ1-1; the D is unclear. V was clipped by 1 base and J by 4 bases, with 4 bases between them. This CDR3 spans 12 amino acids. Germline V gene lookup returns CDR1 ENHRY and CDR2 SYGVKD. The chain's CDR3 is CAISEFSTEAFF. Written as DNA, the CDR3 is TGTGCCATCAGTGAGTTCAGCACTGAAGCTTTCTTT.

V and J are TRBV9 and TRBJ1-3, with D unclear. With 4 bases removed from V and 0 bases from J, the gap between germline ends came to 11 bases. Germline CDR1 and CDR2: SGDLS and YYNGEE. The CDR3 spans 15 residues. The CDR3 here is CASSPRLSSGNTIYF. The DNA of the CDR3 is TGTGCCAGCAGCCCCCGTTTGAGCTCTGGAAACACCATATATTTT.

To note about this clone: This sample includes further DNA sequences coding for the same CDR3. CDR3 region: CAWSKGAIRWTIYF. The CDR3 DNA is TGTGCCTGGAGTAAGGGGGCCATAAGGTGGACCATATATTTT. V and J are TRBV30 and TRBJ1-3; 7 bases are shared with TRBD1. The germline V gene encodes CDR1 GTSNPN and CDR2 SVGIG (reference sequence). Trimming took 2 bases from V and 10 from J; bases not matched to a gene: 11. The CDR3 has 14 amino acids. Based on the CDR3 plus reference TRBV30 and TRBJ1-3, the full variable domain is SQTIHQWPATLVQPVGSPLSLECTVEGTSNPNLYWYRQAAGRGLQLLFYSVGIGQISSEVPQNLSASRPQDRQFILSSKKLLLSDSGFYLCAWSKGAIRWTIYFGEGSWLTVV.

The V gene is TRBV7-2, the J gene TRBJ2-1; 7 nucleotides line up with TRBD1. The CDR3 is made up of 14 amino acids. V dropped 6 bases and J dropped 1; count of bases not matched to a gene: 3. Germline V gene lookup returns CDR1 SGHTA and CDR2 FQGNSA. The CDR3 region has the DNA TGTGCCAGCAGACCGGGACAGTCCTACAATGAGCAGTTCTTC. Its protein product is CASRPGQSYNEQFF.

J is TRBJ1-1 and V is TRBV12-2; TRBD1 was called by the table and not checked on the DNA. TRBV12-2 is an annotated pseudogene. CDR3 length: 14 amino acids. The CDR3 DNA sequence: TGTGCAAGTCGCTTCCGGACAGTAGACACTGAAGCTTTCTTT. It yields the protein CASRFRTVDTEAFF.

The chain carries TRBV29-1 and TRBJ1-1; no reliable D call. This CDR3 comprises 14 residues. Per germline, CDR1 SQVTM and CDR2 ANQGSEA. Trimming shortened V by 0 bases and J by 1 base, and 9 bases separated the two germline ends. The CDR3 DNA reads as TGCAGCGTTGAAGATAGCAGTACGAACACTGAAGCTTTCTTT. It is translated as CSVEDSSTNTEAFF. The complete variable domain, with remaining parts taken from reference TRBV29-1 and TRBJ1-1, reads SAVISQKPSRDICQRGTSLTIQCQVDSQVTMMFWYRQQPGQSLTLIATANQGSEATYESGFVIDKFPISRPNLTFSTLTVSNMSPEDSSIYLCSVEDSSTNTEAFFGQGTRLTVV.

The chain couples TRBV5-1 to TRBJ1-1, with TRBD1 as a possible D gene (6 bases). The germline V gene has CDR1 SGHRS and CDR2 YFSETQ. The CDR3 covers 15 residues. V lost 2 bases to trimming and J lost 2 bases, with 13 bases between them. The CDR3 coding sequence is TGCGCCAGCAGCTTCCTGACAGGCTATAACACTGAAGCTTTCTTT. Residues: CASSFLTGYNTEAFF.

This rearrangement joins TRBV18 to TRBJ1-5; the match to TRBD1 covers 7 bases. J was trimmed by 4 bases and V by 4 bases; bases with no gene match: 1. This CDR3 has 13 amino acids. CDR1 KGHSH and CDR2 LQKENI come from the germline V gene. Written as DNA, the CDR3 is TGTGCCAGCTCACTACAGGGGAATCAGCCCCAGCATTTT. Residues: CASSLQGNQPQHF. The variable domain in full, with the rest retrieved from reference TRBV18 and TRBJ1-5, is NAGVMQNPRHLVRRRGQEARLRCSPMKGHSHVYWYRQLPEEGLKFMVYLQKENIIDESGMPKERFSAEFPKEGPSILRIQQVVRGDSAAYFCASSLQGNQPQHFGDGTRLSIL.

This sequence joins TRBV5-1 and TRBJ2-5; D gene unclear. The CDR3 spans 12 residues. The germline V gene has CDR1 SGHRS and CDR2 YFSETQ. Trimming cost V 3 bases and J 2 bases, with 5 bases left between them. In DNA form, the CDR3 reads TGCGCCAGCAGCTACGATCAAGAGACCCAGTACTTC. This translates into CASSYDQETQYF.